This T cell receptor beta chain was retrieved from a study of T cell repertoires in cytomegalovirus infection. Study-level background: Selected CMV epitopes included recently identified HLA-C-restricted ones as well as well-studied HLA-B-restricted ones. It was the public TCR beta signatures that indicated both CMV infection and matching HLA type. General study points: Public TCR beta family frequency separated CMV-and-HLA carriers, including in an independent cohort. HLA-C-restricted CMV clonotypes gave the most frequent clonotype in two of eight donors.

This clonotype was observed once. What it recognizes is unknown. Via MiXCR, TCRdb re-called the reads, giving one row per CDR3 protein. The sample contains 310,000 or so distinct CDR3 sequences, 25% of which appear only once. The sample here was cultured PBMCs, taken from culture after CMV antigen stimulation. The source is a human donor in good health (CMV status not recorded). Some clones in this sample may be carry-over from other donors' samples.

CDR3 residues: CASDSRYEQYF. The CDR3 DNA reads as TGTGCCAGCGATTCTCGGTACGAGCAGTACTTC. J is TRBJ2-7 and V is TRBV25-1; D unresolved. This CDR3 spans 11 amino acids. The ends were cut back, 8 bases at V and 4 bases at J, with 9 bases in the middle. Germline lookup yields CDR1 MGHDK and CDR2 SYGVNS.